These 2 T cell receptor beta chains came from one sample sequenced in a study of blood T cell repertoires in COVID-19 (TCRdb year 2020). The library relied on the immunoSEQ multiplex PCR assay. As stored in TCRdb, this immuneACCESS dataset retains in-frame rearrangements with V and J assigned. A fraction of the clones does not appear; measured against another copy, unresolved V genes explain less than half of the discrepancy, and the remainder lacks a known reason. This sample lists about 300,000 clones; roughly 90% were detected once. The ten largest make up approximately 1.8% of the sample. What was sequenced was peripheral blood. The origin of the receptors is a woman aged 25 to 39 with COVID-19, enrolled during active disease.

The genes are TRBV6-1 and TRBJ1-1; D remains unclear. Per germline, CDR1 MNHNS and CDR2 SASEGT. Trimming removed 2 bases at V and 1 base at J, with 14 bases between. This CDR3 comprises 16 residues. The CDR3 protein is CASSESHLGRNTEAFF. CDR3 DNA sequence: TGTGCCAGCAGTGAAAGCCATCTAGGGAGGAACACTGAAGCTTTCTTT.

This sequence joins TRBV7-8 and TRBJ2-5; 10 bases align to TRBD1. The CDR3 is 15 amino acids. Germline assignment: CDR1 SGHVS and CDR2 FQNEAQ. The trim removed 3 bases at V and 3 bases at J, leaving 4 bases unmatched. The chain's CDR3 is CASSFLGTGEETQYF. Here the CDR3 DNA reads TGTGCCAGCAGCTTCCTCGGGACAGGGGAAGAGACCCAGTACTTC.